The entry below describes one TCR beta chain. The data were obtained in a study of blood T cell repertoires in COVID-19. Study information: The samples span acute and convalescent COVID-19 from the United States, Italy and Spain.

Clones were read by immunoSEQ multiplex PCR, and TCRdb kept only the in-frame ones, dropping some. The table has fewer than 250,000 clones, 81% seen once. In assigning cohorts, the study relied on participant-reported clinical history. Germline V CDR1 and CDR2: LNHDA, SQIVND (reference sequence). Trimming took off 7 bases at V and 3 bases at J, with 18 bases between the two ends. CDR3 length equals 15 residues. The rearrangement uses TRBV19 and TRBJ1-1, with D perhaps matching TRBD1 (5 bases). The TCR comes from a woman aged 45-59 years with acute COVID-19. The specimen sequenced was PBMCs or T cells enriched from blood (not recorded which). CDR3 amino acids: CASISPRRVDTEAFF. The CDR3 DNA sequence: TGTGCCAGTATCAGCCCCCGCAGGGTGGACACTGAAGCTTTCTTT.